This entry lists 18 T cell receptor beta chains sequenced from one sample in a study of shared clonotypes between healthy human individuals. Sequencing used immunoSEQ multiplex PCR; TCRdb keeps in-frame clones, though not all of them. The sample carries about 1 million clones, around 75% recorded once. Sequencing input: memory CD4+ T cells sorted from blood. Subset noted: CD45RA-negative fraction. These receptors originate from a young man in good health.

CDR3 in amino acids: CATSRDWVVYEQYF. The CDR3 DNA is TGTGCCACCAGCAGAGATTGGGTGGTCTACGAGCAGTACTTC. The rearrangement links TRBV15 to TRBJ2-7; D is unclear. V was trimmed by 0 bases and J by 3 bases, leaving 9 bases between them. The CDR3 covers 14 residues. CDR1 is LNHNV and CDR2 is YYDKDF in the germline V gene (reference sequence).

The chain carries TRBV30 and TRBJ2-5; D possibly corresponds to TRBD2 (5 bases). Trimming stripped 0 bases from V and 8 bases from J, with 7 bases between. Germline CDR1 and CDR2: GTSNPN and SVGIG (reference sequence). This CDR3 has 11 amino acids. In nucleotides, the CDR3 is TGTGCCTGGAGTGTAGAGGGAACCCAGTACTTC. Its protein is CAWSVEGTQYF.

This clone was seen at least ten times. This chain joins TRBV6-5 and TRBJ1-3; possibly TRBD1 for D (5 bases). The ends were cut back, 6 bases at V and 4 bases at J, with 16 bases in the middle. The CDR3 totals 15 residues. Germline V gives CDR1 MNHEY, CDR2 SVGAGI. For the CDR3, the DNA is TGTGCCAGCAGAAAGTCCTGGGACGTCGGAAACACCATATATTTT. Amino acid sequence: CASRKSWDVGNTIYF.

V gene TRBV7-2 combines with J gene TRBJ2-7; no firm D call. Germline V gives CDR1 SGHTA, CDR2 FQGNSA. This CDR3 has 12 residues. Trimming cost V 2 bases and J 6 bases, with 8 bases left between them. CDR3 nucleotide sequence: TGTGCCAGCAGCTTAACCCACGGCGAGCAGTACTTC. It encodes CASSLTHGEQYF.

V is TRBV10-3 and J is TRBJ2-7; D is unclear. The CDR3 runs 12 residues. The V and J ends lost 0 bases and 6 bases respectively, with 6 bases between them. Germline V CDR1 and CDR2: ENHRY, SYGVKD. The CDR3 region is CAISESSGEQYF. CDR3 DNA: TGTGCCATCAGTGAGTCGTCCGGCGAGCAGTACTTC.

V gene TRBV5-4 combines with J gene TRBJ2-3, with 12 bases aligning to TRBD2. Trimming took 0 bases from V and 6 from J; bases not matched to a gene: 8. In germline, CDR1 is SGHNT, CDR2 YYREEE (reference sequence). This CDR3 contains 17 residues. CDR3 in DNA: TGTGCCAGCAGCTTGGATTGGCTAGCGGGGGGGCCGGATACGCAGTATTTT. As protein: CASSLDWLAGGPDTQYF. The whole variable domain, remainder taken from reference TRBV5-4 and TRBJ2-3, is ETGVTQSPTHLIKTRGQQVTLRCSSQSGHNTVSWYQQALGQGPQFIFQYYREEENGRGNFPPRFSGLQFPNYSSELNVNALELDDSALYLCASSLDWLAGGPDTQYFGPGTRLTVL.

V usage is TRBV30 and J usage is TRBJ2-2; D is possibly TRBD1 (5 bases). V was shortened by 7 bases and J by 5 bases, with 11 bases between the two germline ends. CDR1 is GTSNPN and CDR2 is SVGIG in the germline V gene (reference sequence). CDR3 size: 12 residues. DNA for the CDR3: TGTGCCTCCACAGGAAGAACCGGGGAGCTGTTTTTT. The encoded protein is CASTGRTGELFF.

On this clone: The identical CDR3 is also encoded by other nucleotide sequences in the sample. The V gene is TRBV4-1, the J gene TRBJ2-7; D might be TRBD2 (5 bases). The CDR3 is 13 amino acids. CDR1 is MGHRA, CDR2 YSYEKL, per germline. V lost 4 bases to trimming and J lost 8 bases, with 15 bases between them. The CDR3 region has the DNA TGCGCCAGCAGCCCCGAACCCGGGATTCAGCAGTACTTC. It translates to CASSPEPGIQQYF.

This rearrangement joins TRBV7-2 to TRBJ2-5, with D possibly TRBD2 on 6 matching bases. This CDR3 is 15 amino acids long. Germline values: CDR1 SGHTA, CDR2 FQGNSA. Trimming stripped 4 bases from V and 2 bases from J, with 14 bases between. This CDR3 reads CASSWRAPRQETQYF. CDR3 in DNA: TGTGCCAGCAGCTGGAGGGCCCCAAGGCAAGAGACCCAGTACTTC.

The V and J genes are TRBV28 and TRBJ1-2; 8 nucleotides align to TRBD1. CDR3 length equals 14 residues. The V and J ends lost 5 bases and 2 bases, in that order; junction bases with no gene match: 4. Germline V lookup: CDR1 MDHEN, CDR2 SYDVKM. This CDR3 is CASSTGQGNYGYTF. CDR3 bases: TGTGCCAGCAGTACCGGACAGGGAAACTATGGCTACACCTTC.

The count of this clone is one. The chain combines TRBV7-2 with TRBJ2-3; 13 bases are a match to TRBD2. This CDR3 contains 16 residues. V gave up 5 bases and J gave up 2 bases; unmatched junction bases: 4. Germline CDR1 and CDR2: SGHTA and FQGNSA. CDR3 region: CASSLTSGRPTDTQYF. The CDR3 nucleotides read TGTGCCAGCAGCCTGACTAGCGGGAGGCCCACAGATACGCAGTATTTT.

The chain uses TRBV2 and TRBJ2-5, with 7 bases that match TRBD1. Germline CDR1 SNHLY, CDR2 FYNNEI. The ends lost 4 bases at V and 7 bases at J; junction bases unmatched: 12. The CDR3 is 15 residues long. This CDR3 reads CASSVTTGRVGTQYF. CDR3 sequence (DNA): TGTGCCAGCAGTGTCACGACAGGGCGAGTGGGGACCCAGTACTTC.

V is TRBV5-8 and J is TRBJ2-3; 9 bases align to TRBD2. This CDR3 has 15 amino acids. Germline CDR1 reads SGHTS; CDR2 reads YDEGEE. V gave up 7 bases and J gave up 4 bases; unmatched junction bases: 10. The CDR3 DNA sequence: TGTGCCAGCGGGAGACAGCGGGAGGCGGCAGATACGCAGTATTTT. This sequence encodes CASGRQREAADTQYF. Combining the CDR3 with reference TRBV5-8 and TRBJ2-3 gives the whole variable domain EAGVTQSPTHLIKTRGQQATLRCSPISGHTSVYWYQQALGLGLQFLLWYDEGEERNRGNFPPRFSGRQFPNYSSELNVNALELEDSALYLCASGRQREAADTQYFGPGTRLTVL.

The sample holds one count of this clone. V is TRBV19 and J is TRBJ2-7, with D tentatively TRBD2 (6 bases). V lost 10 bases and J lost 3, with 22 bases in between. The CDR3 runs to 15 residues. The germline CDR1 and CDR2 sequences are LNHDA and SQIVND (reference sequence). CDR3 DNA sequence: TGTGCCACATCCCAAAACCGACTAGGGAACTACGAGCAGTACTTC. Amino acid sequence: CATSQNRLGNYEQYF.

The table lists this clone with a count of one. V gene TRBV11-2 combines with J gene TRBJ1-2, with D possibly TRBD1 on 6 matching bases. Germline V gene sequence: CDR1 SGHAT, CDR2 FQNNGV. The CDR3 runs 17 residues. Trimming shortened V by 3 bases and J by 2 bases, and 19 bases separated the two germline ends. The CDR3, as DNA: TGTGCCAGCAGCTTGAAGATTGGGGGCTTAGGGAACTATGGCTACACCTTC. Amino acids: CASSLKIGGLGNYGYTF.

This clone was recorded only once. J is TRBJ1-4 and V is TRBV10-3, with D possibly matching TRBD1 (5 bases). The V gene lost 3 bases and the J gene lost 5 bases, with 10 bases spanning the gap. The germline V gene has CDR1 ENHRY and CDR2 SYGVKD. This CDR3 is built from 14 residues. Here the CDR3 reads CAISDPGTNEKLFF. The CDR3, as DNA: TGTGCCATCAGTGACCCCGGGACCAATGAAAAACTGTTTTTT.

The chain links TRBV2 to TRBJ2-5, with 9 bases aligning to TRBD2. V was pared by 7 bases and J by 11 bases, with 8 bases of the junction left unmatched. There are 12 residues in the CDR3. Germline-derived CDR1 and CDR2 are SNHLY and FYNNEI. CDR3 protein: CASTILAGPQYF. The CDR3 coding sequence is TGTGCCAGCACGATACTAGCGGGCCCACAGTACTTC.

V and J are TRBV5-4 and TRBJ1-1, with 7 bases matching TRBD1. The V and J ends lost 3 bases and 0 bases, in that order; junction bases with no gene match: 2. The CDR3 contains 14 residues. Looked up from germline, CDR1 is SGHNT and CDR2 is YYREEE (reference sequence). The CDR3 DNA reads as TGTGCCAGCAGCTGGGACAGCCTGAACACTGAAGCTTTCTTT. Its protein is CASSWDSLNTEAFF.